This TCR beta chain was recovered during a study of cytomegalovirus exposure and HLA in healthy donors. The study ran its PCR with 60 Vbeta and 13 Jbeta primers. The table came from immunoSEQ multiplex PCR; TCRdb's copy has only in-frame clones and leaves some out. The data show around 35,000 clones, around 70% seen once. Germline-derived CDR1 and CDR2 are SNHLY and FYNNEI. The CDR3 sequence is 11 residues long. The V end lost 10 bases, the J end lost 3 bases, and 10 bases lay between the germline ends. The sample taken for sequencing was PBMCs. The source is a man aged 25 to 40 in good health and CMV-seronegative. This rearrangement joins TRBV2 to TRBJ2-7; a weak D match, TRBD1 (5 bases). For the CDR3, the DNA is TGTGCCACCCCACAGGACTACGAGCAGTACTTC. Translation gives CATPQDYEQYF.